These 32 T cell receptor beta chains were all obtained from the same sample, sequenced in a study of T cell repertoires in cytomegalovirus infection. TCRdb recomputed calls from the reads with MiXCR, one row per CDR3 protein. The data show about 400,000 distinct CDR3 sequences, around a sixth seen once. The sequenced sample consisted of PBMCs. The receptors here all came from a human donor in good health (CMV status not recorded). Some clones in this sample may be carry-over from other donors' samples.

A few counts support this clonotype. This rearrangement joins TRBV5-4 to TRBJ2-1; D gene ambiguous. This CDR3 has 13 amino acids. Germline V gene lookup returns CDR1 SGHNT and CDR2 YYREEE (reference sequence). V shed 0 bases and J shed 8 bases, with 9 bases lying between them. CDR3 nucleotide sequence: TGTGCCAGCAGCTTGGAAACCCCGCATGAGCAGTTCTTC. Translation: CASSLETPHEQFF. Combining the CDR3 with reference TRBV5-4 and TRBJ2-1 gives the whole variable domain ETGVTQSPTHLIKTRGQQVTLRCSSQSGHNTVSWYQQALGQGPQFIFQYYREEENGRGNFPPRFSGLQFPNYSSELNVNALELDDSALYLCASSLETPHEQFFGPGTRLTVL.

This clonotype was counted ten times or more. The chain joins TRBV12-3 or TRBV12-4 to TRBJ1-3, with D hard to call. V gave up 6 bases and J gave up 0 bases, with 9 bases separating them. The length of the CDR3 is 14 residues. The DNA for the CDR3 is TGTGCCAGCAGGTCTGATTACTCTGGAAACACCATATATTTT. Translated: CASRSDYSGNTIYF.

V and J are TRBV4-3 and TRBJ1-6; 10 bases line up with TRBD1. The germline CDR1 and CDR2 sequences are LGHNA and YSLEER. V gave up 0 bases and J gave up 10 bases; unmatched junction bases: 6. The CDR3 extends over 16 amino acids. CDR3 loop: CASSQDGGTGASPLHF. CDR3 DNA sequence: TGCGCCAGCAGCCAAGATGGAGGGACAGGGGCCTCACCCCTCCACTTT.

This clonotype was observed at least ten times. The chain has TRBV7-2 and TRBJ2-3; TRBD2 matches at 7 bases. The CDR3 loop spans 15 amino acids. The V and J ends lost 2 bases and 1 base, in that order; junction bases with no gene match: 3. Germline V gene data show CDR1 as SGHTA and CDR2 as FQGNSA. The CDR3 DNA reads TGTGCCAGCAGCTTAAAGGCGGGGGGCACAGATACGCAGTATTTT. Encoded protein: CASSLKAGGTDTQYF.

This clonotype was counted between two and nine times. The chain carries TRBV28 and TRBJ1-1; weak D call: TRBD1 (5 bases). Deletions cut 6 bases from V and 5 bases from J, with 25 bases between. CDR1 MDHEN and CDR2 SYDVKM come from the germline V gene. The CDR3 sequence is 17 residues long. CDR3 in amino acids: CASRRHRLRGKLTEAFF. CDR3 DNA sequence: TGTGCCAGCAGGCGGCACCGACTACGGGGGAAATTGACTGAAGCTTTCTTT.

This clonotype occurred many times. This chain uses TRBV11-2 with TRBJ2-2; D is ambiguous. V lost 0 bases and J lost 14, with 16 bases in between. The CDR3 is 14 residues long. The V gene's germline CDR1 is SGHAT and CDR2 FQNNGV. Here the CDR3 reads CASSLEAETLGLFF. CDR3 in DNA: TGTGCCAGCAGCTTAGAAGCAGAAACCCTCGGCCTGTTTTTT.

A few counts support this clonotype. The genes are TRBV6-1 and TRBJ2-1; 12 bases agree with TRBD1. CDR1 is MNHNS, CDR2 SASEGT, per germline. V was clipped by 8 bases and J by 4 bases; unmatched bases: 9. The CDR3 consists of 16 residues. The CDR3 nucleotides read TGTGCCAGCGGTAGCTGGGGACAGGGGGCTTACAATGAGCAGTTCTTC. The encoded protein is CASGSWGQGAYNEQFF.

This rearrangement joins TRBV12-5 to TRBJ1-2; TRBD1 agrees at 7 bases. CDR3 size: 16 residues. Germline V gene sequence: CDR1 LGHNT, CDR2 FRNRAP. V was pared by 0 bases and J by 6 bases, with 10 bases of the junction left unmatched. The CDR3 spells CASGLVPAQGTDGYTF. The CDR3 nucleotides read TGTGCTAGTGGTTTGGTCCCGGCACAGGGGACCGATGGCTACACCTTC.

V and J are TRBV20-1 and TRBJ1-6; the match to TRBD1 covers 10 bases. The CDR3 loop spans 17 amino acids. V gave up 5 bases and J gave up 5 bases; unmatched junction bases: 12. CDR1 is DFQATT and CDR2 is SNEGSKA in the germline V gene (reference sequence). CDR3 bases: TGCAGTGCTCTCCACAGGGACAGGGGATATCATAATTCACCCCTCCACTTT. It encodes CSALHRDRGYHNSPLHF.

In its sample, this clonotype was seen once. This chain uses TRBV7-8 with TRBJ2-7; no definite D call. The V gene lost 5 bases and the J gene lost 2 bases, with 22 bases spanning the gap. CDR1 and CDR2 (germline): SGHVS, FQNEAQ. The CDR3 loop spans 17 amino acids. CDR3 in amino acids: CASSRHPLSVATYEQYF. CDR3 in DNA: TGTGCCAGCAGCCGCCATCCTTTGTCAGTTGCGACCTACGAGCAGTACTTC.

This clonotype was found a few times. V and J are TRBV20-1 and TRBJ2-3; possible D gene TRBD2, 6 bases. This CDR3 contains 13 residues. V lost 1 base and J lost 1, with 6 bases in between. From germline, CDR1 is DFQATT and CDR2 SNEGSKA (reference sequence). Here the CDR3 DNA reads TGCAGTGCTAGAGGGGGGGGCACAGATACGCAGTATTTT. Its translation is CSARGGGTDTQYF.

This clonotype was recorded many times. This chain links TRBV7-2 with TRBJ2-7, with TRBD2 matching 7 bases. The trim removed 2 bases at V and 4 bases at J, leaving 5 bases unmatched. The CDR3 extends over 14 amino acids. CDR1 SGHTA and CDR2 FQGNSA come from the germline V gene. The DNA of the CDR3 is TGTGCCAGCAGCTTACCGGGACTAACTTACGAGCAGTACTTC. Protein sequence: CASSLPGLTYEQYF.

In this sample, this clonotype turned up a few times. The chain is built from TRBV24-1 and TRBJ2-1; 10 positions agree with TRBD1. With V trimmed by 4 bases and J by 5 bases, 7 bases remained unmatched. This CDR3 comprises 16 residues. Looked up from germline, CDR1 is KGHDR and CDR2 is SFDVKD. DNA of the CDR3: TGTGCCACCAGTGAGATGGGACAGGGGAAGAACAATGAGCAGTTCTTC. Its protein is CATSEMGQGKNNEQFF.

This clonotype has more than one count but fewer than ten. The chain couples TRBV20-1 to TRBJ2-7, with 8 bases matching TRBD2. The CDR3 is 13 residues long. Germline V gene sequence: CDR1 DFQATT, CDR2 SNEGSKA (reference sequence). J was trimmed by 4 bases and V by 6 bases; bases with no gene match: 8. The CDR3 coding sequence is TGCAGTGCCCCTATTAGCGGGAAGTACGAGCAGTACTTC. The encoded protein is CSAPISGKYEQYF.

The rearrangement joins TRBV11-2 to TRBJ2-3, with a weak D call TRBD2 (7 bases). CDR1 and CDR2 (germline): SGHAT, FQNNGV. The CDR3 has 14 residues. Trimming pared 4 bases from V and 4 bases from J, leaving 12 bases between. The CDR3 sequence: CASSSGGGPDTQYF. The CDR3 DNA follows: TGTGCCAGCAGCTCGGGGGGCGGTCCAGATACGCAGTATTTT.

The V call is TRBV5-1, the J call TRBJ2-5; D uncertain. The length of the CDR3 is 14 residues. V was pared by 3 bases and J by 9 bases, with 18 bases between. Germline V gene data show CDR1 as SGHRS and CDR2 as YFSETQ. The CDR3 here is CASSSDKHQWAQYF. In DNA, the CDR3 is TGCGCCAGCAGCTCCGACAAACACCAGTGGGCCCAGTACTTC. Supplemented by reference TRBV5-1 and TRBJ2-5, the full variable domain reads KAGVTQTPRYLIKTRGQQVTLSCSPISGHRSVSWYQQTPGQGLQFLFEYFSETQRNKGNFPGRFSGRQFSNSRSEMNVSTLELGDSALYLCASSSDKHQWAQYFGPGTRLLVL.

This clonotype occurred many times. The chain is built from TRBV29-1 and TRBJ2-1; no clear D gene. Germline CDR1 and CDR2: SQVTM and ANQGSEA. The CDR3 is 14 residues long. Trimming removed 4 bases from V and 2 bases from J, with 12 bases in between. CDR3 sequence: CSVGAQSPYNEQFF. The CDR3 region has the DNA TGCAGCGTTGGAGCCCAATCGCCCTACAATGAGCAGTTCTTC.

As DNA, the CDR3 is TGTGCCAGCAGCTTTAGCGGAACCCAAGAGACCCAGTACTTC. Residues: CASSFSGTQETQYF. The chain combines TRBV7-6 with TRBJ2-5; a weak D match, TRBD2 (6 bases). There are 14 residues in the CDR3. The V end was cut by 3 bases, the J end by 1 base, with 9 bases between. Germline V gene sequence: CDR1 SGHVS, CDR2 FNYEAQ.

CDR3 residues: CAISGVRQETQYF. CDR3 sequence (DNA): TGTGCCATCAGTGGGGTCAGACAAGAGACCCAGTACTTC. The rearrangement links TRBV10-3 to TRBJ2-5; D unclear. The CDR3 has 13 amino acids. Trimming shortened V by 4 bases and J by 2 bases, and 8 bases separated the two germline ends. CDR1 ENHRY and CDR2 SYGVKD come from the germline V gene.

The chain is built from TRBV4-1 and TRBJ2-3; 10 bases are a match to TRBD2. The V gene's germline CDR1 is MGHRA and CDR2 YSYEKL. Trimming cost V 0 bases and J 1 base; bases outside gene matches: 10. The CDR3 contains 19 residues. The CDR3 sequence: CASSQEGGDSGGGTDTQYF. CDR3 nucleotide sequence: TGCGCCAGCAGCCAAGAAGGTGGTGACAGCGGGGGGGGCACAGATACGCAGTATTTT.

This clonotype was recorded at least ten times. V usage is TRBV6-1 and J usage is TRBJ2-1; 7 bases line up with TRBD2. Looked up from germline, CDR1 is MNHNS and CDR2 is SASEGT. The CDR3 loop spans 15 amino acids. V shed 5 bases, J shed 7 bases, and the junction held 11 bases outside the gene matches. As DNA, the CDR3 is TGTGCCAGCAGTCAGAGGGGAGGGCCATCGAATGAGCAGTTCTTC. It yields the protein CASSQRGGPSNEQFF.

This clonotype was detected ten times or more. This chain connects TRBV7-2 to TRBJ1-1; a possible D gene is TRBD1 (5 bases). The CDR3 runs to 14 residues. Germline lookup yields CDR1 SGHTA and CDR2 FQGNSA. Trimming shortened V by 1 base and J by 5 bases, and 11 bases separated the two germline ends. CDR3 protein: CASSLGRGRTEAFF. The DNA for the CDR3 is TGTGCCAGCAGCTTAGGAAGGGGTCGAACTGAAGCTTTCTTT.

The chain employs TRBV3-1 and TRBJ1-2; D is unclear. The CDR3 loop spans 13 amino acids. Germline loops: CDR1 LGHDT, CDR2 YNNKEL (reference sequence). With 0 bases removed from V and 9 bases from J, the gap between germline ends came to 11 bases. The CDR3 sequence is CASSQDPDARYTF. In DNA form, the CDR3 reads TGTGCCAGCAGCCAAGACCCGGACGCGCGCTACACCTTC. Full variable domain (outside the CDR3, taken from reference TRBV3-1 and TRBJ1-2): DTAVSQTPKYLVTQMGNDKSIKCEQNLGHDTMYWYKQDSKKFLKIMFSYNNKELIINETVPNRFSPKSPDKAHLNLHINSLELGDSAVYFCASSQDPDARYTFGSGTRLTVV.

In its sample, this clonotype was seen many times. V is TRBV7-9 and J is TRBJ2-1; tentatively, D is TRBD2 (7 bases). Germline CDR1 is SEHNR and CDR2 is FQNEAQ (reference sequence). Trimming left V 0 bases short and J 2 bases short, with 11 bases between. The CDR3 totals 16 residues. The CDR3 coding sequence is TGTGCCAGCAGCTTAGCGTTCGGGGGGCCCTACAATGAGCAGTTCTTC. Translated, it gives CASSLAFGGPYNEQFF.

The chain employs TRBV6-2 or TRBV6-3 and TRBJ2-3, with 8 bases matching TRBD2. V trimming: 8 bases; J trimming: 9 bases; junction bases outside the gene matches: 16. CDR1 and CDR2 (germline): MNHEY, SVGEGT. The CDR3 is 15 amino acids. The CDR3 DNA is TGTGCCAGCCGCTCCCCCGCGGGAGGCCAAGAGACGCAGTATTTT. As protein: CASRSPAGGQETQYF.

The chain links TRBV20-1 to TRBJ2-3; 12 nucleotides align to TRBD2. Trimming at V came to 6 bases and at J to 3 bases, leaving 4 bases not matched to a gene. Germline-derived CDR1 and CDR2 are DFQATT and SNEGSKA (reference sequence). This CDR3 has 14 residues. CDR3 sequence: CSAILAGGTDTQYF. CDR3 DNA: TGCAGTGCAATACTAGCGGGAGGTACAGATACGCAGTATTTT.

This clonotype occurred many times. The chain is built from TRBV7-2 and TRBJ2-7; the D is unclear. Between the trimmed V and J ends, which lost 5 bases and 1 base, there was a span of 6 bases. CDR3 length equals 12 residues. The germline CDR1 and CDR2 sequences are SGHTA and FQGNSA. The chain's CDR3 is CASSHDSYEQYF. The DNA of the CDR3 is TGTGCCAGCAGCCACGATTCCTACGAGCAGTACTTC. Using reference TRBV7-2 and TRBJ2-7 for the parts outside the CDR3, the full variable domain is GAGVSQSPSNKVTEKGKDVELRCDPISGHTALYWYRQSLGQGLEFLIYFQGNSAPDKSGLPSDRFSAERTGGSVSTLTIQRTQQEDSAVYLCASSHDSYEQYFGPGTRLTVT.

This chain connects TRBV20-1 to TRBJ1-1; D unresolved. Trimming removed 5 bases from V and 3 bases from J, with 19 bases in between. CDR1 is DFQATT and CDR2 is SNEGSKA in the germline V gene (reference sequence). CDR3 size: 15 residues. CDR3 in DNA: TGCAGTGCTGTCTCTCTCGGACCCTGGTACACTGAAGCTTTCTTT. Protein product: CSAVSLGPWYTEAFF.

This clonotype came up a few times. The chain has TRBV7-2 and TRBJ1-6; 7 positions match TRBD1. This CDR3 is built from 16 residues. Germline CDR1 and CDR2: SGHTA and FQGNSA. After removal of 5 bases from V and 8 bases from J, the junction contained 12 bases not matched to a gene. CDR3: CASSPRRTGVDSPLHF. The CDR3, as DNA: TGTGCCAGCAGCCCCCGCAGAACAGGGGTTGATTCACCCCTCCACTTT.

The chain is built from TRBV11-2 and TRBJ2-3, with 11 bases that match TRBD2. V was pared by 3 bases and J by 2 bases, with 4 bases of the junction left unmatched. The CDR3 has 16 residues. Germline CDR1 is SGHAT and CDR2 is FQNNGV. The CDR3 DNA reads TGTGCCAGCAGCTTGGGTAGCGGGAGGGCCACAGATACGCAGTATTTT. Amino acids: CASSLGSGRATDTQYF.

The CDR3 DNA sequence: TGTGCCAGCAGCCAAGGAATGAGCGGGGGCCGGGTTGTTGAGACCCAGTACTTC. This sequence encodes CASSQGMSGGRVVETQYF. V and J are TRBV4-2 and TRBJ2-5; TRBD2 matches 8 bases. There are 18 residues in the CDR3. Germline V CDR1 and CDR2: LGHNA, YNFKEQ. Trimming at V came to 1 base and at J to 5 bases, leaving 15 bases not matched to a gene.

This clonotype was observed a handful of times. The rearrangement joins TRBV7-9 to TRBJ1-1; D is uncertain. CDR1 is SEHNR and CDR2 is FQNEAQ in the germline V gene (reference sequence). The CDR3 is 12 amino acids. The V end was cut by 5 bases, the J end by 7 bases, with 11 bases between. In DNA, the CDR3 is TGTGCCAGCAGCCCACCGGAGTTTGAAGCTTTCTTT. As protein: CASSPPEFEAFF.